The source of this TCR beta chain is a study of blood T cell repertoires in COVID-19. Across the whole study: Sites in the United States, Italy and Spain provided acute and convalescent COVID-19 samples.

Participants were aged about 18 to 89 years from around 24 US areas. Assignments of participants to cohorts depended upon their own reported clinical history. In the study's own analysis: Amplification with reference gene primers provided the estimates of nucleated cell counts. Data came from immunoSEQ multiplex PCR; TCRdb stores just in-frame clones and leaves some out. Clone size and V and J calls were adopted from that table, with D and trimming inferred from the DNA. The sample carries 300,000 to 450,000 clones, more than 75% recorded once. Germline lookup yields CDR1 SGHTS and CDR2 YDEGEE. The CDR3 totals 15 residues. With 5 bases removed from V and 2 bases from J, the gap between germline ends came to 13 bases.

Sequencing was done on a sample of PBMCs or T cells enriched from blood (not recorded which). The chain combines TRBV5-8 with TRBJ2-2; TRBD1 is a possible D gene (6 bases). This TCR was sampled from a woman between 18 and 30 years old who had recovered from COVID-19. Here the CDR3 reads CASSSQGRNTGELFF. The CDR3 region has the DNA TGTGCCAGCAGTTCACAGGGAAGAAACACCGGGGAGCTGTTTTTT.